Presented here are 24 T cell receptor beta chains from one specimen sequenced in a study of blood T cell repertoires in COVID-19. Measured with immunoSEQ multiplex PCR; TCRdb has only the in-frame clones, and not every one. The sample yields around 390,000 clones, about 86% seen once. Sequencing was performed on PBMCs or T cells enriched from blood (not recorded which). These receptors originate from a woman aged 45-65 years who had recovered from COVID-19.

The CDR3 is CASSLEGGEAFF. The CDR3 bases are TGTGCCAGCAGCTTAGAAGGGGGTGAAGCTTTCTTT. The chain recombines TRBV7-9 with TRBJ1-1, with D possibly matching TRBD1 (6 bases). Deletions cut 1 base from V and 7 bases from J, with 7 bases between. The CDR3 is 12 residues long. CDR1 is SEHNR and CDR2 is FQNEAQ in the germline V gene (reference sequence).

The V gene is TRBV19, the J gene TRBJ1-5; possibly TRBD1 for D (6 bases). Germline CDR1 is LNHDA and CDR2 is SQIVND (reference sequence). The CDR3 extends over 19 amino acids. Deletions cut 5 bases from V and 7 bases from J, with 30 bases between. In DNA form, the CDR3 reads TGTGCCAGTAGTTCAGGGTGGCAGGGGCCAAGGCCGAAGGGGCAGCCCCAGCATTTT. It yields the protein CASSSGWQGPRPKGQPQHF. The full variable domain, with the rest looked up from reference TRBV19 and TRBJ1-5, is DGGITQSPKYLFRKEGQNVTLSCEQNLNHDAMYWYRQDPGQGLRLIYYSQIVNDFQKGDIAEGYSVSREKKESFPLTVTSAQKNPTAFYLCASSSGWQGPRPKGQPQHFGDGTRLSIL.

For the CDR3, the DNA is TGTGCCAGCAGCAGAGGAGGCTATGGCTACACCTTC. The encoded protein is CASSRGGYGYTF. The chain carries TRBV27 and TRBJ1-2; D not resolved. The germline V and J ends were trimmed by 6 bases and 4 bases, with 9 bases remaining between them. CDR3 length: 12 amino acids. Germline V gene data show CDR1 as MNHEY and CDR2 as SMNVEV (reference sequence).

The V and J genes are TRBV4-1 and TRBJ1-6; the D is unclear. The germline V gene encodes CDR1 MGHRA and CDR2 YSYEKL. The V end was cut by 0 bases, the J end by 0 bases, with 9 bases between. The CDR3 spans 17 residues. Here the CDR3 DNA reads TGCGCCAGCAGCCAAGAGCCATTGAGCTCCTATAATTCACCCCTCCACTTT. The encoded protein is CASSQEPLSSYNSPLHF.

A remark on this clone: A junction end diverges from the germline sequence, so it may reflect a read error. This sequence joins TRBV7-7 and TRBJ2-5; a weak D match, TRBD2 (7 bases). The V gene's germline CDR1 is SSHAT and CDR2 FNYEAQ (reference sequence). This CDR3 is 17 amino acids long. For the CDR3, the DNA is TGTGCTAGCAGCTTAGGGGGGGGGAACTCGCGCCAAGAGACCCAGTACTTC. Amino acid sequence: CASSLGGGNSRQETQYF.

The genes are TRBV27 and TRBJ2-3; 14 nucleotides agree with TRBD2. V dropped 6 bases and J dropped 0; count of bases not matched to a gene: 5. The germline gives CDR1 MNHEY, CDR2 SMNVEV (reference sequence). The CDR3 is 17 amino acids. The CDR3 DNA follows: TGTGCCAGCAGAGGGACTAGCGGGGGCCGGAGCACAGATACGCAGTATTTT. This encodes CASRGTSGGRSTDTQYF.

This clone has a single count. The CDR3 DNA follows: TGTGCCAGCAGCTCCACGGGGGGGACTTCAAACACCTACGAGCAGTACTTC. Protein sequence: CASSSTGGTSNTYEQYF. The chain combines TRBV7-2 with TRBJ2-7; 8 bases align to TRBD2. The CDR3 has 17 residues. The germline gives CDR1 SGHTA, CDR2 FQGNSA. V lost 4 bases and J lost 2; bases outside the gene matches: 13.

Written as DNA, the CDR3 is TGTGCCAGCAGCGACGACAGAGGCAATCAGCCCCAGCATTTT. Protein sequence: CASSDDRGNQPQHF. The genes are TRBV2 and TRBJ1-5; D might be TRBD1 (5 bases). This CDR3 is built from 14 residues. Germline V gene data show CDR1 as SNHLY and CDR2 as FYNNEI. The V end lost 6 bases, the J end lost 2 bases, and 11 bases lay between the germline ends.

V gene TRBV12-3 or TRBV12-4 combines with J gene TRBJ1-2; D remains unclear. CDR3 length: 13 residues. The V gene lost 5 bases and the J gene lost 8 bases, with 15 bases spanning the gap. CDR3 amino acids: CASSVTQIMGYTF. CDR3 DNA: TGTGCCAGCAGTGTCACACAAATTATGGGCTACACCTTC.

This rearrangement joins TRBV4-1 to TRBJ2-7, with D perhaps TRBD1 (6 bases). The CDR3 is 14 residues long. Deletions cut 3 bases from V and 1 base from J, with 10 bases between. Germline CDR1 reads MGHRA; CDR2 reads YSYEKL. CDR3: CASSQNTGSYEQYF. The CDR3 DNA reads as TGCGCCAGCAGCCAGAATACAGGGTCCTACGAGCAGTACTTC.

The rearrangement joins TRBV5-1 to TRBJ2-2, with TRBD2 matching 9 bases. This CDR3 has 14 residues. With V trimmed by 2 bases and J by 5 bases, 1 base remained unmatched. Germline CDR1 is SGHRS and CDR2 is YFSETQ. The CDR3 loop reads CASSFAGGTGELFF. CDR3 coding DNA: TGCGCCAGCAGCTTTGCGGGGGGGACCGGGGAGCTGTTTTTT.

The chain uses TRBV14 and TRBJ2-7, with 8 bases lining up with TRBD1. The CDR3 runs to 15 residues. The V gene end was trimmed by 2 bases and the J gene end by 3 bases; junction bases not matched to a gene: 6. Germline values: CDR1 SGHDN, CDR2 FVKESK. The CDR3: CASSQTGTGLYEQYF. CDR3 DNA: TGTGCCAGCAGCCAAACCGGGACAGGACTCTACGAGCAGTACTTC. The whole variable domain, filled in from reference TRBV14 and TRBJ2-7, reads EAGVTQFPSHSVIEKGQTVTLRCDPISGHDNLYWYRRVMGKEIKFLLHFVKESKQDESGMPNNRFLAERTGGTYSTLKVQPAELEDSGVYFCASSQTGTGLYEQYFGPGTRLTVT.

This chain links TRBV15 with TRBJ2-3, with 7 bases identical to TRBD2. This CDR3 comprises 14 residues. Germline loops: CDR1 LNHNV, CDR2 YYDKDF (reference sequence). The J segment lost 0 bases and the V segment lost 8 bases, leaving 5 bases of the junction unmatched. The CDR3 sequence: CATLSGDSTDTQYF. The DNA for the CDR3 is TGTGCCACCCTGAGCGGGGACAGCACAGATACGCAGTATTTT. The full variable domain, with the rest looked up from reference TRBV15 and TRBJ2-3, is DAMVIQNPRYQVTQFGKPVTLSCSQTLNHNVMYWYQQKSSQAPKLLFHYYDKDFNNEADTPDNFQSRRPNTSFCFLDIRSPGLGDTAMYLCATLSGDSTDTQYFGPGTRLTVL.

The chain carries TRBV9 and TRBJ2-1; 12 nucleotides line up with TRBD2. The CDR3 is 15 amino acids. The trim removed 3 bases at V and 5 bases at J, leaving 3 bases unmatched. Germline-derived CDR1 and CDR2 are SGDLS and YYNGEE. CDR3 sequence: CASSAGLAGNNEQFF. CDR3 DNA: TGTGCCAGCAGCGCCGGACTAGCGGGGAACAATGAGCAGTTCTTC.

V gene TRBV6-2 or TRBV6-3 combines with J gene TRBJ2-7, with a possible D match to TRBD2 (5 bases). CDR1 is MNHEY, CDR2 SVGEGT, per germline. The V end was cut by 0 bases, the J end by 4 bases, with 10 bases between. This CDR3 has 14 residues. The CDR3 DNA sequence: TGTGCCAGCAGTTACTCGAGATCGGGGTACGAGCAGTACTTC. Its translation: CASSYSRSGYEQYF.

The gene calls are TRBV6-2 or TRBV6-3 and TRBJ1-1; the D is unclear. CDR3 length equals 16 residues. Germline CDR1 is MNHEY and CDR2 is SVGEGT. V was clipped by 6 bases and J by 0 bases, with 17 bases between them. CDR3 in DNA: TGTGCCAGCAGCCGTGGTCCACAGAGCATGAACACTGAAGCTTTCTTT. It specifies CASSRGPQSMNTEAFF.

This clone has a single count. This chain connects TRBV2 to TRBJ2-2; D remains unclear. The CDR3 runs to 14 residues. Germline lookup yields CDR1 SNHLY and CDR2 FYNNEI. Trimming shortened V by 4 bases and J by 0 bases, and 6 bases separated the two germline ends. Here the CDR3 DNA reads TGTGCCAGCAGTGGGCAAGCGAACACCGGGGAGCTGTTTTTT. Translation gives CASSGQANTGELFF.

CDR3 protein: CASSLERRASSDTQYF. The CDR3 region has the DNA TGTGCCAGCAGCTTAGAAAGGAGGGCAAGCAGTGATACGCAGTATTTT. This chain connects TRBV7-2 to TRBJ2-3; weak D call: TRBD2 (6 bases). Trimming removed 1 base at V and 6 bases at J, with 17 bases between. CDR1 is SGHTA and CDR2 is FQGNSA in the germline V gene. This CDR3 has 16 residues.

This clone came up a few times. The chain recombines TRBV27 with TRBJ2-1, with 7 bases lining up with TRBD1. The V gene's germline CDR1 is MNHEY and CDR2 SMNVEV (reference sequence). The CDR3 runs to 14 residues. V shed 4 bases and J 4 bases; nucleotides not matched to a gene: 4. Here the CDR3 reads CASSSPGQYNEQFF. The CDR3 region has the DNA TGTGCCAGCAGTTCACCGGGACAGTACAATGAGCAGTTCTTC.

This clone appeared a few times. The V and J genes are TRBV2 and TRBJ1-1; 7 positions match TRBD1. Germline loops: CDR1 SNHLY, CDR2 FYNNEI. V was pared by 5 bases and J by 3 bases, with 9 bases of the junction left unmatched. The CDR3 covers 15 residues. DNA for the CDR3: TGTGCCAGCAGTATCAGGGGGACATTAGACACTGAAGCTTTCTTT. As protein: CASSIRGTLDTEAFF.

The V call is TRBV18, the J call TRBJ1-1, with a possible D match to TRBD1 (6 bases). The germline V gene encodes CDR1 KGHSH and CDR2 LQKENI. The CDR3 extends over 15 amino acids. Trimming removed 3 bases from V and 0 bases from J, with 11 bases in between. The DNA of the CDR3 is TGTGCCAGCTCACCGTCGACAGGTTTGAACACTGAAGCTTTCTTT. Its translation: CASSPSTGLNTEAFF.

The rearrangement links TRBV6-5 to TRBJ1-4, with D unresolved. This CDR3 region has 13 residues. CDR1 MNHEY and CDR2 SVGAGI come from the germline V gene. Trimming shortened V by 7 bases and J by 5 bases, and 11 bases separated the two germline ends. CDR3 in DNA: TGTGCCAGCATGTTGGCGGGGAATGAAAAACTGTTTTTT. This sequence encodes CASMLAGNEKLFF.

V usage is TRBV11-2 and J usage is TRBJ2-1; 11 bases align to TRBD2. CDR1 is SGHAT and CDR2 is FQNNGV in the germline V gene. This CDR3 comprises 14 residues. Trimming at V came to 4 bases and at J to 6 bases, leaving 2 bases not matched to a gene. The CDR3 DNA reads TGTGCCAGCAGCTCGGGACTAGCGGCCAATGAGCAGTTCTTC. Protein: CASSSGLAANEQFF.

With respect to this clone: One end of the junction varies from germline; a read error may be responsible. The rearrangement joins TRBV7-7 to TRBJ2-3; maybe TRBD2 (5 bases). CDR1 and CDR2 (germline): SSHAT, FNYEAQ (reference sequence). The CDR3 runs 17 residues. Here the CDR3 reads CASSLTPLGVGTDTQYF. In DNA form, the CDR3 reads TGTGCTAGCAGCTTAACGCCTCTGGGAGTCGGCACAGATACGCAGTATTTT. Full variable domain (remainder filled in from reference TRBV7-7 and TRBJ2-3): GAGVSQSPRYKVTKRGQDVTLRCDPISSHATLYWYQQALGQGPEFLTYFNYEAQPDKSGLPSDRFSAERPEGSISTLTIQRTEQRDSAMYRCASSLTPLGVGTDTQYFGPGTRLTVL.